This T cell receptor beta chain was recovered during a study of CD8 T cells in Susac syndrome. Study summary: Eight or nine of the sequenced Susac syndrome patients were in remission, and five or six had active disease.

Germline CDR1 and CDR2: SGHVS and FQNEAQ. The CDR3 runs to 14 residues. V was trimmed by 5 bases and J by 3 bases, leaving 8 bases between them. Random hexamers were used to reverse transcribe roughly 0.45 to 1 ug of RNA. An immunoSEQ multiplex PCR generated amplified TCR beta CDR3 products spanning 54 Vbeta and 13 Jbeta. TCRdb called the immunoSEQ multiplex PCR reads again in MiXCR, with one record for every CDR3 protein. The sample consists of approximately 190,000 distinct CDR3 sequences, around 95% of them appearing once. The V and J genes are TRBV7-8 and TRBJ2-6; the D gene is possibly TRBD1 (6 bases). Sequenced material: CD4+ T cells from PBMCs. This sequence originates from a human donor with Susac syndrome. The CDR3 loop is CASSVQGGANVLTF. In nucleotides, the CDR3 is TGTGCCAGCAGCGTACAGGGTGGGGCCAACGTCCTGACTTTC.